This section outlines one T cell receptor (beta chain) sequence together with its context. The data belong to a study of cytomegalovirus exposure and HLA in healthy donors. Repertoires were generated with immunoSEQ multiplex PCR, while TCRdb's copy carries only in-frame clones and drops some. The sample lists 90,000 to 130,000 clones; under 85% were seen once. The CDR3 is 16 amino acids. Looked up from germline, CDR1 is SGHVS and CDR2 is FQNEAQ. Trimming removed 5 bases at V and 0 bases at J, with 14 bases between. This chain links TRBV7-8 with TRBJ1-5; D is uncertain. Sequenced input: PBMCs. The source of this sequence is a young woman in good health and CMV-seronegative. In DNA form, the CDR3 reads TGTGCCAGCAGCCCCCACGTAGCAGATAGCAATCAGCCCCAGCATTTT. It yields the protein CASSPHVADSNQPQHF.